These 23 T cell receptor beta chains came from one sample sequenced in a study of blood T cell repertoires in COVID-19 (dated by TCRdb to about 2020). To prepare the library, the immunoSEQ multiplex PCR assay was applied. Held by TCRdb, this immuneACCESS table contains in-frame sequences only and omits some clones. Under half of the omission traces to an unresolved V gene where checked; the cause of the rest is unknown. The sample records fewer than 200,000 clones, roughly 81% of which are singletons. The ten largest clones take up about 2.5% of the sample. The sample consisted of peripheral blood. The receptor source for this set is a woman at least 80 years old with COVID-19, enrolled during active disease.

The chain uses TRBV30 and TRBJ1-4; D is possibly TRBD1 (6 bases). V was cut by 5 bases and J by 7 bases, with 14 bases left in between. The length of the CDR3 is 13 residues. Looked up from germline, CDR1 is GTSNPN and CDR2 is SVGIG (reference sequence). The CDR3 loop reads CAWGVQGSEKLFF. CDR3 coding DNA: TGTGCCTGGGGAGTACAGGGTAGTGAAAAACTGTTTTTT.

This chain links TRBV2 with TRBJ2-1; 10 bases match TRBD1. CDR3 length: 14 amino acids. Germline-derived CDR1 and CDR2 are SNHLY and FYNNEI. With 5 bases clipped from V and 14 bases from J, the junction kept 12 bases outside the gene matches. This CDR3 is CASSSGTGAEREFF. CDR3 nucleotide sequence: TGTGCCAGCAGTTCCGGGACAGGGGCAGAGAGGGAGTTCTTC.

CDR3 amino acids: CASSERQGADEQYF. The CDR3 DNA sequence: TGCGCCAGCAGTGAGCGGCAGGGGGCGGACGAGCAGTACTTC. The rearrangement joins TRBV10-1 to TRBJ2-7; 8 nucleotides match TRBD1. This CDR3 contains 14 residues. The trim removed 2 bases at V and 5 bases at J, leaving 5 bases unmatched. In germline, CDR1 is WNHNN, CDR2 SYGVQD (reference sequence).

A note on this clone: Additional DNA sequences in this sample encode the identical CDR3. The chain uses TRBV20-1 and TRBJ2-7, with D perhaps TRBD1 (6 bases). V dropped 3 bases and J dropped 0 bases, with 12 bases sitting between them. This CDR3 is built from 14 residues. Germline lookup yields CDR1 DFQATT and CDR2 SNEGSKA (reference sequence). As DNA, the CDR3 is TGCAGTGCTAGTCCTTCAGGGGTCTCCTACGAGCAGTACTTC. It yields the protein CSASPSGVSYEQYF.

The rearrangement links TRBV7-2 to TRBJ2-5, with 8 bases aligning to TRBD2. The CDR3 spans 14 residues. After removal of 6 bases from V and 5 bases from J, the junction contained 8 bases not matched to a gene. Germline V lookup: CDR1 SGHTA, CDR2 FQGNSA. CDR3 DNA sequence: TGTGCCAGCAGACAAGGACTAGCAGGGGAGACCCAGTACTTC. It specifies CASRQGLAGETQYF. Drawing the rest from reference TRBV7-2 and TRBJ2-5, the complete variable domain is GAGVSQSPSNKVTEKGKDVELRCDPISGHTALYWYRQSLGQGLEFLIYFQGNSAPDKSGLPSDRFSAERTGGSVSTLTIQRTQQEDSAVYLCASRQGLAGETQYFGPGTRLLVL.

This clone has more than one count but fewer than ten. V is TRBV6-2 or TRBV6-3 and J is TRBJ1-1; D gene uncertain. CDR3 size: 13 residues. Trimming cost V 2 bases and J 3 bases, with 7 bases left between them. The germline CDR1 and CDR2 sequences are MNHEY and SVGEGT. CDR3 residues: CASSYGQYTEAFF. The CDR3 DNA follows: TGTGCCAGCAGTTACGGGCAGTACACTGAAGCTTTCTTT.

The rearrangement uses TRBV19 and TRBJ2-5, with TRBD2 matching over 8 bases. This CDR3 has 16 amino acids. The V and J ends lost 1 base and 1 base, in that order; junction bases with no gene match: 5. In germline, CDR1 is LNHDA, CDR2 SQIVND (reference sequence). The CDR3 DNA reads as TGTGCCAGTAGTATAGGCGGCGGGGGGCTCCAAGAGACCCAGTACTTC. As protein: CASSIGGGGLQETQYF.

V usage is TRBV7-2 and J usage is TRBJ1-2; D may be TRBD1 (5 bases). Germline V CDR1 and CDR2: SGHTA, FQGNSA. Trimming removed 1 base from V and 3 bases from J, with 9 bases in between. The CDR3 length is 14 residues. DNA of the CDR3: TGTGCCAGCAGCTTAGGGGGCAGGGACTATGGCTACACCTTC. It codes for CASSLGGRDYGYTF.

The chain couples TRBV7-2 to TRBJ2-1, with 7 bases identical to TRBD1. The CDR3 totals 14 residues. J lost 10 bases, V lost 6 bases, and 12 bases had no gene match. Germline CDR1 reads SGHTA; CDR2 reads FQGNSA. The CDR3 sequence is CASRSSSTGQEQFF. In nucleotides, the CDR3 is TGTGCCAGCAGATCTAGTTCGACAGGGCAGGAGCAGTTCTTC. Full variable domain (rest looked up from reference TRBV7-2 and TRBJ2-1): GAGVSQSPSNKVTEKGKDVELRCDPISGHTALYWYRQSLGQGLEFLIYFQGNSAPDKSGLPSDRFSAERTGGSVSTLTIQRTQQEDSAVYLCASRSSSTGQEQFFGPGTRLTVL.

The V call is TRBV27, the J call TRBJ1-5; weak D call: TRBD1 (5 bases). Trimming took 10 bases from V and 1 from J, leaving 14 bases between them. Germline CDR1 reads MNHEY; CDR2 reads SMNVEV (reference sequence). This CDR3 comprises 14 residues. The CDR3 sequence: CATARRDSNQPQHF. Here the CDR3 DNA reads TGTGCCACCGCGAGGCGGGACAGCAATCAGCCCCAGCATTTT.

The chain has TRBV24-1 and TRBJ2-3, with D possibly TRBD2 on 6 matching bases. CDR1 KGHDR and CDR2 SFDVKD come from the germline V gene. Trimming pared 3 bases from V and 4 bases from J, leaving 13 bases between. The CDR3 consists of 15 residues. DNA for the CDR3: TGTGCCACCAGTGATGGGGGGATAGCGGCAGATACGCAGTATTTT. This translates into CATSDGGIAADTQYF.

V usage is TRBV5-5 and J usage is TRBJ1-6, with a tentative D call TRBD1 (5 bases). Germline V lookup: CDR1 SGHKS, CDR2 YYEKEE (reference sequence). This CDR3 has 13 amino acids. V dropped 8 bases and J dropped 2 bases, with 8 bases sitting between them. The CDR3 DNA reads TGTGCCAGTAAGGACACCTATAATTCACCCCTCCACTTT. Translation: CASKDTYNSPLHF.

V usage is TRBV27 and J usage is TRBJ2-1; 14 positions match TRBD2. The CDR3 covers 21 residues. V lost 2 bases, J lost 0 bases, and 12 bases stayed unmatched. The V gene's germline CDR1 is MNHEY and CDR2 SMNVEV (reference sequence). The CDR3 region is CASSLGPGLAGEGGSYNEQFF. The CDR3 DNA is TGTGCCAGCAGTTTAGGTCCGGGACTAGCGGGAGAGGGGGGCTCCTACAATGAGCAGTTCTTC.

Here the CDR3 reads CASSVQGLIDYGYTF. The CDR3 nucleotides read TGTGCCAGCAGTGTACAGGGTTTGATTGACTATGGCTACACCTTC. The chain links TRBV2 to TRBJ1-2; tentative D call: TRBD1 (6 bases). CDR3 size: 15 residues. CDR1 and CDR2 (germline): SNHLY, FYNNEI. V lost 4 bases, J lost 3 bases, and 15 bases lay in between.

The rearrangement uses TRBV7-3 and TRBJ2-3; 11 bases are a match to TRBD2. The CDR3 is made up of 16 amino acids. J gave up 2 bases and V 5 bases, and 6 bases lay outside the gene matches. Per germline, CDR1 SGHTA and CDR2 FQGTGA. The CDR3 loop is CASSLAGGLTTDTQYF. CDR3 nucleotide sequence: TGTGCCAGCAGCCTAGCGGGGGGCCTGACCACAGATACGCAGTATTTT. The complete variable domain, with remaining parts taken from reference TRBV7-3 and TRBJ2-3, reads GAGVSQTPSNKVTEKGKYVELRCDPISGHTALYWYRQSLGQGPEFLIYFQGTGAADDSGLPNDRFFAVRPEGSVSTLKIQRTERGDSAVYLCASSLAGGLTTDTQYFGPGTRLTVL.

The CDR3 DNA reads as TGCAGTGCTAGCCGTTTCACTGAAGCTTTCTTT. Amino acids: CSASRFTEAFF. The rearrangement links TRBV20-1 to TRBJ1-1; D unclear. The CDR3 runs 11 residues. Looked up from germline, CDR1 is DFQATT and CDR2 is SNEGSKA (reference sequence). V shed 3 bases and J shed 4 bases, with 6 bases lying between them.

The genes are TRBV18 and TRBJ2-1; 7 bases map to TRBD2. The V gene end was trimmed by 5 bases and the J gene end by 5 bases; junction bases not matched to a gene: 3. Per germline, CDR1 KGHSH and CDR2 LQKENI. CDR3 length: 13 residues. The CDR3 is CASSATSDNEQFF. Here the CDR3 DNA reads TGTGCCAGCTCAGCTACTAGCGACAATGAGCAGTTCTTC.

The chain has TRBV5-4 and TRBJ2-4; D might be TRBD1 (5 bases). V lost 4 bases and J 8 bases, leaving 13 bases between the germline ends. The CDR3 runs 13 residues. Germline values: CDR1 SGHNT, CDR2 YYREEE (reference sequence). CDR3 residues: CASSPAVRDIQYF. CDR3 DNA: TGTGCCAGCAGCCCCGCGGTCAGGGACATTCAGTACTTC.

The chain couples TRBV6-5 to TRBJ2-7; D unclear. The CDR3 spans 13 residues. Germline V gives CDR1 MNHEY, CDR2 SVGAGI. Trimming removed 2 bases from V and 7 bases from J, with 12 bases in between. The CDR3 loop is CASSYHGLREQYF. Here the CDR3 DNA reads TGTGCCAGCAGTTACCACGGTTTACGGGAGCAGTACTTC.

This chain connects TRBV9 to TRBJ2-7; perhaps TRBD1 as D (6 bases). The germline V gene encodes CDR1 SGDLS and CDR2 YYNGEE. The germline V and J ends were trimmed by 0 bases and 6 bases, with 13 bases remaining between them. The CDR3 runs 14 residues. CDR3 nucleotide sequence: TGTGCCAGCAGCGTAGCCCCGACAGGACTCGAGCAGTACTTC. Residues: CASSVAPTGLEQYF. Filled out from reference TRBV9 and TRBJ2-7, the complete variable domain reads DSGVTQTPKHLITATGQRVTLRCSPRSGDLSVYWYQQSLDQGLQFLIQYYNGEERAKGNILERFSAQQFPDLHSELNLSSLELGDSALYFCASSVAPTGLEQYFGPGTRLTVT.

The chain links TRBV9 to TRBJ1-2, with 7 bases lining up with TRBD1. The CDR3 sequence is 13 residues long. The ends lost 3 bases at V and 7 bases at J; junction bases unmatched: 6. Per germline, CDR1 SGDLS and CDR2 YYNGEE. CDR3: CASSGRGQLGYTF. Here the CDR3 DNA reads TGTGCCAGCAGCGGGAGGGGGCAGCTTGGCTACACCTTC.

Turning to this clone: An end of the junction differs from the germline gene, which may be a read error. CDR3 in amino acids: CASSEGRRYDF. The CDR3 DNA sequence: TGTGCCAGCAGTGAAGGGCGGCGTTATGACTTC. This sequence joins TRBV6-1 and TRBJ1-2; D remains unclear. Looked up from germline, CDR1 is MNHNS and CDR2 is SASEGT. The CDR3 contains 11 residues.

V is TRBV30 and J is TRBJ2-7, with 8 nucleotides matching TRBD2. Germline CDR1 is GTSNPN and CDR2 is SVGIG (reference sequence). The CDR3 is made up of 14 amino acids. V dropped 0 bases and J dropped 6; count of bases not matched to a gene: 7. The CDR3 spells CAWSVPAGAAEQYF. The CDR3 coding sequence is TGTGCCTGGAGTGTACCAGCGGGAGCGGCCGAGCAGTACTTC.